The 2 T cell receptor beta chains below all came from one sample that was sequenced in a study of T-cell memory formation after mild COVID-19 (dated by TCRdb to the early 2020s). Libraries were made using 5' RACE. The instrument was an Illumina NovaSeq 6000. TCRdb passed the public sequencing reads through fastp at Q25 and MiXCR, retaining productive beta sequences. CDR3 protein sequences are deduplicated, and each keeps its most common genes and DNA. The table for this sample lists about 430,000 distinct CDR3 sequences; 18% of them were counted only once. About a fifth of the sample is taken by the ten largest. The sequenced sample was PBMCs or a T cell subset sorted from them (not recorded which). The receptors shown here come from a man younger than 35 who had mild COVID-19 (a few samples of this study predate the infection). The sample titles of this study are shuffled in the database, so cell type and time point are left out; the donor was told from shared clones.

CDR3 protein: CASSLTGLGPQETQYF. DNA of the CDR3: TGTGCCAGCAGCTTAACCGGACTAGGCCCCCAAGAGACCCAGTACTTC. This chain links TRBV7-3 with TRBJ2-5, with 7 bases identical to TRBD2. J gave up 1 base and V 0 bases, and 5 bases lay outside the gene matches. This CDR3 spans 16 amino acids. The V gene's germline CDR1 is SGHTA and CDR2 FQGTGA.

This clonotype turned up a few times. A read error is possible here, since a much larger clone lies one base away. V is TRBV6-5 and J is TRBJ2-7, with D unclear. The CDR3 contains 11 residues. The V end lost 1 base, the J end lost 3 bases, and 1 base lay between the germline ends. Germline values: CDR1 MNHEY, CDR2 SVGAGI. CDR3 loop: CASSYFYEQYF. The CDR3 coding sequence is TGTGCCAGCAGTTACTTCTACGAGCAGTACTTC.